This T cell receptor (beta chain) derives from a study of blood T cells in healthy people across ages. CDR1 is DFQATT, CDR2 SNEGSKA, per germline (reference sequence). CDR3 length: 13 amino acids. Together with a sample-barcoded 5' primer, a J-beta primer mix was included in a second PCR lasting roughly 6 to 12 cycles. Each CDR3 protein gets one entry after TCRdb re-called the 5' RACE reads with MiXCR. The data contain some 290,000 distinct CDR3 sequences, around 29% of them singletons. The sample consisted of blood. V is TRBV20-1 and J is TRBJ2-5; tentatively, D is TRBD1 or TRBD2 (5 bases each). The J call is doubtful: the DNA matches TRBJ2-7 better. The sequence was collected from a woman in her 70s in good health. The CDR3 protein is CSAQGDLSYEQYF. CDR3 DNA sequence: TGCAGTGCCCAGGGAGACCTCTCCTACGAGCAGTACTTC.